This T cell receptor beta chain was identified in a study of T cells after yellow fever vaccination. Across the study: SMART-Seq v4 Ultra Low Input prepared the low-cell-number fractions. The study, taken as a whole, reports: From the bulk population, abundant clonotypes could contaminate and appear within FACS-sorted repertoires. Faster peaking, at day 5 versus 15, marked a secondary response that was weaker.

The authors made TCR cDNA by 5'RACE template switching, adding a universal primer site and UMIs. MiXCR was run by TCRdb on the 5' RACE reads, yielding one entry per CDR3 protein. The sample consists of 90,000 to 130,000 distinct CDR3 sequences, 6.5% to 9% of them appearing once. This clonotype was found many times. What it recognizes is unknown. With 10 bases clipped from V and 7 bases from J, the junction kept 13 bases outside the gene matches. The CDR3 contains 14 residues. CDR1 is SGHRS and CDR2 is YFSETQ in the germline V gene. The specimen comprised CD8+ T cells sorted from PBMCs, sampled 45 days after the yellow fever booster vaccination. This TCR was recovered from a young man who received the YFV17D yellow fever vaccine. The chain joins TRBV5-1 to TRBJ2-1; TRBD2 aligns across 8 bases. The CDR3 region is CAVGSGGPQNEQFF. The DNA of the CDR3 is TGCGCCGTGGGCTCGGGAGGGCCTCAGAATGAGCAGTTCTTC.